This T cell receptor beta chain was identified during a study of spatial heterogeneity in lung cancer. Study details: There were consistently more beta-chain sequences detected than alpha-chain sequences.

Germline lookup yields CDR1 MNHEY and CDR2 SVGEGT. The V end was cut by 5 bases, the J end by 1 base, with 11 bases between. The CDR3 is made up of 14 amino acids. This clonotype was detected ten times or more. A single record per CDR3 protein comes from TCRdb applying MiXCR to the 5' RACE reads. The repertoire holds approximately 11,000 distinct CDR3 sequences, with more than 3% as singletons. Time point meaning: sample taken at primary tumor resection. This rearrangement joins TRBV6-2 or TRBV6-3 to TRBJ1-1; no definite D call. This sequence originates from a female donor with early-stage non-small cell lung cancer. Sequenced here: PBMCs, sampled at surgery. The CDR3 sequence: CASSKAGENTEAFF. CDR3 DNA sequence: TGTGCCAGCAGTAAGGCAGGCGAGAACACTGAAGCTTTCTTT.